This entry describes one T cell receptor beta chain. The trim removed 6 bases at V and 14 bases at J, leaving 12 bases unmatched. Germline V gene sequence: CDR1 MNHEY, CDR2 SMNVEV (reference sequence). The CDR3 consists of 15 residues. The source of the sample is a study of blood T cell repertoires in COVID-19. Study overall: The samples span acute and convalescent COVID-19 from the United States, Italy and Spain. PBMCs, B-cell-depleted T cells, or T cells provided the cDNA or gDNA that made up the material.

Original analysis: By means of reference gene primer amplification, nucleated cell counts were estimated. The protocol was immunoSEQ multiplex PCR, while the TCRdb copy is restricted to in-frame clones and leaves out a portion. D and trimming were read from the DNA, whereas the V and J calls and clone size are those reported in that table. The sample has fewer than 300,000 clones, around 87% seen once; the top ten hold over 2%. The chain links TRBV27 to TRBJ2-1, with 14 bases that match TRBD2. This receptor was identified in a woman aged 45-65 years with acute or convalescent COVID-19. Material for sequencing was peripheral blood. As DNA, the CDR3 is TGTGCCAGCAGGACTTCCGGGACTAGCGGGAGTTGGGAGTTCTTC. Its protein product is CASRTSGTSGSWEFF.